These T cell receptor beta chains were read from a single sample in a study of blood T cell repertoires in COVID-19. Assay: immunoSEQ multiplex PCR; the TCRdb copy retains only in-frame clones and omits some. The table has over 120,000 clones, more than 75% seen once. Sequencing was performed on peripheral blood. The receptors derive from a human donor in a cohort sampled during active COVID-19. The CDR3 runs from the conserved cysteine through the conserved F or W. D genes are given only for firm matches. Size tells how often a clone was seen (once, few, many) or the class of an expanded clone, and some rows leave it out.

d_call j_call v_call clone_size cdr3_nt cdr3_aa
. TRBJ1-5 TRBV28 . TGTGCCAGCAGCAAAGACAGGAATAGCAATCAGCCCCAGCATTTT CASSKDRNSNQPQHF
TRBD1 TRBJ1-3 TRBV29-1 . TGCAGCGTCCAGCGAACAGGGGGCGGAAACACCATATATTTT CSVQRTGGGNTIYF
TRBD2 TRBJ2-1 TRBV11-3 . TGTGCCAGCAGCTTGACTAGCGGGGGGGAGGAGCAGTTCTTC CASSLTSGGEEQFF
TRBD1 TRBJ1-2 TRBV30 few TGTGCCCTCGGGACAGGGGGGCGAGGCTACACCTTC CALGTGGRGYTF
TRBD1 TRBJ2-2 TRBV2 . TGTGCCAGCAGTCCCGACAGGGGGAGCGGGGAGCTGTTTTTT CASSPDRGSGELFF
TRBD1 TRBJ2-1 TRBV5-6 . TGTGCCAGCGTCCACAGGGGCCGAAATGAGCAGTTCTTC CASVHRGRNEQFF
TRBD1 TRBJ2-5 TRBV5-8 . TGTGCCAGCAGCGCCGGGACAGGGGAGGGAGAGACCCAGTACTTC CASSAGTGEGETQYF
. TRBJ1-4 TRBV9 . TGTGCCAGCAGCGCGGGAAAGGAGGAAAAACTGTTTTTT CASSAGKEEKLFF
TRBD2 TRBJ2-2 TRBV2 . TGTGCCAGCAGTGATAGCGGGAGGGCCGGGGCCGGGGAGCTGTTTTTT CASSDSGRAGAGELFF
. TRBJ2-1 TRBV7-3 . TGTGCCAGCAGCAGAGAGGTTCGGCAGGAGCAGTTCTTC CASSREVRQEQFF
. TRBJ2-4 TRBV2 . TGTGCCAGCAGTCACCGACTAGGCAAGTACTTC CASSHRLGKYF
. TRBJ1-5 TRBV6-5 . TGTGCCAGCAGCGCCGGACATTTGGCACAGCCCCAGCATTTT CASSAGHLAQPQHF
TRBD1 TRBJ1-2 TRBV5-1 . TGCGCCAGCAGCTTGGAAGGGACAGGGGGCAATTTGGGCACCTTC CASSLEGTGGNLGTF
TRBD2 TRBJ2-3 TRBV5-8 . TGTGCCAGCAGCTTGGATAGCGGGGGCACAGATACGCAGTATTTT CASSLDSGGTDTQYF
. TRBJ1-1 TRBV5-1 . TGCGCCAGCAGCTTGATCGGGATCGACACTGAAGCTTTCTTT CASSLIGIDTEAFF
TRBD1 TRBJ2-1 TRBV5-4 . TGTGCCAGCAGCTATGACAGGGCTCTCTACAATGAGCAGTTCTTC CASSYDRALYNEQFF
. TRBJ2-5 TRBV5-1 . TGCGCCAGCAGCTTGCGGTCTGCGGGGATTATGGAGACCCAGTACTTC CASSLRSAGIMETQYF
. TRBJ2-1 TRBV12-1 . TGTGCCAGCAGGTCAGGGGGCAGCGGGCGTTACAATGAGCAGTTCTTC CASRSGGSGRYNEQFF
TRBD1 TRBJ2-3 TRBV25-1 . TGTGCCAGCAGTCGTTCCGGGACAGCAGATACGCAGTATTTT CASSRSGTADTQYF
. TRBJ2-3 TRBV3-1/TRBV3-2 once TGTGCCAGCAGCCAAACTCACGACAGGCCATGGGGCTACACAGATACGCAGTATTTT CASSQTHDRPWGYTDTQYF
TRBD1 TRBJ1-2 TRBV5-4 . TGTGCCAGCAGCCCCGACGGACAGGGGGGTGGCTACACCTTC CASSPDGQGGGYTF
TRBD1 TRBJ2-7 TRBV11-2 . TGTGCCAGCAGCTTAGGAACAGGGGGCGAGCAGTACTTC CASSLGTGGEQYF
TRBD2 TRBJ2-3 TRBV7-2 . TGTGCCAGCAGCTTAGAACATCACTTTAGCGGGGGCAGCACAGATACGCAGTATTTT CASSLEHHFSGGSTDTQYF
TRBD1 TRBJ1-2 TRBV28 . TGTGCCAGCAGTCCCGGGACAGGGTATGGCTACACCTTC CASSPGTGYGYTF
. TRBJ1-5 TRBV19 . TGTGCCAGTAGTATCGTCACACCCAGCAATCAGCCCCAGCATTTT CASSIVTPSNQPQHF
TRBD1 TRBJ1-5 TRBV30 few TGTGCCTGGAGTGAGGGGACAGTGGATCAGCCCCAGCATTTT CAWSEGTVDQPQHF
TRBD1 TRBJ1-5 TRBV5-4 . TGTGCCAGCAGCTTGGGGACAGGTAATCAGCCCCAGCATTTT CASSLGTGNQPQHF
TRBD1 TRBJ2-3 TRBV24-1 . TGTGCCACCAGTGATTCAAGGGGGCAAGGCGATACGCAGTATTTT CATSDSRGQGDTQYF
. TRBJ1-4 TRBV4-1 . TGCGCCAGCAGCCAAGGGCACGGGAATGAAAAACTGTTTTTT CASSQGHGNEKLFF
. TRBJ1-2 TRBV2 . TGTGCCAGCAGTGAAACACACTATGGCTACACCTTC CASSETHYGYTF
. TRBJ2-5 TRBV30 . TGTGCCTGGAGTGTACGGGGGTCAGAGACCCAGTACTTC CAWSVRGSETQYF
TRBD1 TRBJ2-1 TRBV24-1 . TGTGCCACCAGTGAACCAGGACAGGCCCGCTACAATGAGCAGTTCTTC CATSEPGQARYNEQFF